Listed below are T cell receptor beta chains from one sample, sequenced in a study of cytomegalovirus exposure and HLA in healthy donors. Measured with immunoSEQ multiplex PCR; TCRdb has only the in-frame clones, and not every one. The table has approximately 150,000 clones, 76% seen once. The sample taken for sequencing was PBMCs. The receptors here all came from a male donor in good health and CMV-seronegative. Each CDR3 is given with its conserved first and last residue. The order of the fields is V gene, clone size, J gene, D gene, CDR3 DNA, CDR3 protein. The D gene is left open where the match is weak. Rows may omit the clone size; those that give it use once, few, many or a size class.

TRBV11-2	.	TRBJ2-3	.	.	CASSFGGGTSEDF
TRBV18	.	TRBJ2-7	TRBD2	TGTGCCAGCTCACCAACTAGCGGGGGCTCCGCTGGAGAGCAGTACTTC	CASSPTSGGSAGEQYF
TRBV5-6	.	TRBJ1-6	TRBD1	TGTGCCAGCAGCTGGGACAGGGGGCCCCGCTCCTATAATTCACCCCTCCACTTT	CASSWDRGPRSYNSPLHF
TRBV2	many	TRBJ1-1	.	TGTGCCAGCAGTCTTGGACACAACACTGAAGCTTTCTTT	CASSLGHNTEAFF
TRBV30	.	TRBJ1-1	.	TGTGCCTGGTCCGCTGGGGGGGGGAACACTGAAGCTTTCTTT	CAWSAGGGNTEAFF
TRBV30	.	TRBJ2-2	TRBD1	TGTGCCTGGAGTGTTAGGACAGGGTTTCCCGGGGAGCTGTTTTTT	CAWSVRTGFPGELFF
TRBV19	few	TRBJ1-1	TRBD1	TGTGCCAGTAGAGACAGGGGGCCCACTGAAGCTTTCTTT	CASRDRGPTEAFF
TRBV13	.	TRBJ1-1	.	TGTGCCAGCAGCTGGAGCCTCAGGGGCACTGAAGCTTTCTTT	CASSWSLRGTEAFF
TRBV5-1	.	TRBJ2-3	TRBD1	TGCGCCAGCATCGACAGGGGGAGCACAGATACGCAGTATTTT	CASIDRGSTDTQYF
TRBV2	.	TRBJ2-5	TRBD2	TGTGCCAGCAACATAGCGGGAGGTGAGACCCAGTACTTC	CASNIAGGETQYF
TRBV5-4	.	TRBJ2-7	.	TGTGCCAGCAGCGAGCCGGGACTTGCTTACGAGCAGTACTTC	CASSEPGLAYEQYF
TRBV10-3	.	TRBJ1-5	.	TGTGCCATCAGTTCCCAGGGAAGCAATCAGCCCCAGCATTTT	CAISSQGSNQPQHF
TRBV6-5	once	TRBJ2-7	.	TGTGCCAGCAGTTACTCGTATGAAAAGGGGTACGAGCAGTACTTC	CASSYSYEKGYEQYF
TRBV28	once	TRBJ2-7	.	TGTGCCAGCAGTTTAACTCCCCACTACGAGCAGTACTTC	CASSLTPHYEQYF
TRBV15	.	TRBJ2-7	.	TGTGCCACCAGCAGGGACAGAAGGGGCCACGAGCAGTACTTC	CATSRDRRGHEQYF
TRBV18	.	TRBJ1-5	TRBD1	TGTGCCAGCTCACTACGTGGTGCGGGGACAGGGTCATGGGAGCCCCAGCATTTT	CASSLRGAGTGSWEPQHF
TRBV21-1	.	TRBJ2-5	.	TGTGCCAGCAGCAAAGTGGGGCTACAGGGGGCTGAAGAGACCCAGTACTTC	CASSKVGLQGAEETQYF
TRBV2	.	TRBJ2-7	.	TGTGCCAGCAGTCGCGGGACCTCCCCCTACGAGCAGTACTTC	CASSRGTSPYEQYF
TRBV28	.	TRBJ2-7	.	TGTGCCAGTACTCCTGTCCGGGACTCCTACGAGCAGTACTTC	CASTPVRDSYEQYF
TRBV18	.	TRBJ1-1	.	TGTGCCAGCTCCCGTTCTGAGACAGTCTTACCGAACACTGAAGCTTTCTTT	CASSRSETVLPNTEAFF
TRBV5-4	.	TRBJ2-1	TRBD2	TGTGCCAGCAGCCCGGGGCTAGCGGGGGGTAGTCCTCTCCCGGGGCGGGTGTTCTTC	CASSPGLAGGSPLPGRVFF
TRBV7-2	.	TRBJ1-4	.	TGTGCCAGCAGCGCCAACAGGGTAGAAAAACTGTTTTTT	CASSANRVEKLFF
TRBV11-3	.	TRBJ2-5	.	TGTGCCAGCAGCTTAGGTCCTGGGAGGGAGACCCAGTACTTC	CASSLGPGRETQYF
TRBV6-6	.	TRBJ1-5	.	TGTGCCAGCAGTTACTCCAGTAATCAGCCCCAGCATTTT	CASSYSSNQPQHF
TRBV7-9	.	TRBJ2-1	TRBD2	TGTGCCAGCAGCTTCGCGACTAGCGGGGGGTACAATGAGCAGTTCTTC	CASSFATSGGYNEQFF
TRBV28	.	TRBJ2-7	TRBD2	TGTGCCAGCAGCCCTCCCCACCGGACTAGCGGGAGGGCCACCTACGAGCAGTACTTC	CASSPPHRTSGRATYEQYF
TRBV18	.	TRBJ2-5	.	TGTGCCAGCTCACGTCGAGAGTACCAAGAGACCCAGTACTTC	CASSRREYQETQYF
TRBV2	.	TRBJ2-7	TRBD2	TGTGCCAGCAGTGCCTCAAGACTAGCAAGCGAGCAGTACTTC	CASSASRLASEQYF
TRBV4-3	many	TRBJ1-3	.	TGCGCCAGCAGCCCAGAGCACGGGGTCTCTGGAAACACCATATATTTT	CASSPEHGVSGNTIYF
TRBV18	.	TRBJ2-5	.	TGTGCCAGCTCCCCCGGGGAGGCCCCGGAGACCCAGTACTTC	CASSPGEAPETQYF
TRBV13	.	TRBJ1-1	.	TGTGCCAGCAGCTCGAGTGATACCACTGAAGCTTTCTTT	CASSSSDTTEAFF
TRBV6-4	.	TRBJ1-1	.	TGTGCCAGCAGTGCCGAAGATTCGCAGAAAGCTTTCTTT	CASSAEDSQKAFF
TRBV7-6	.	TRBJ2-7	.	TGTGCCAGCAGCTCATACAGGGAAAGCTCCTACGAGCAGTACTTC	CASSSYRESSYEQYF
TRBV7-8	once	TRBJ1-2	TRBD1	TGTGCCAGCAGCCCCCGACAGGGTACAAGCGGCTACACCTTC	CASSPRQGTSGYTF
TRBV19	few	TRBJ1-2	.	TGTGCCAGTACTCCATCCGGGGGGCGAAGTTTTAACTATGGCTACACCTTC	CASTPSGGRSFNYGYTF
TRBV7-9	.	TRBJ1-1	.	TGTGCCAGCAGCGTCACATCGAACACTGAAGCTTTCTTT	CASSVTSNTEAFF
TRBV19	.	TRBJ1-1	.	TGTGCCAGTAGTATAGGACCCAGCGGTGAAGCTTTCTTT	CASSIGPSGEAFF
TRBV6-5	few	TRBJ2-7	TRBD2	TGTGCCAGCAACCTAGCGGGAGCGGGTGAGCAGTACTTC	CASNLAGAGEQYF
TRBV7-9	.	TRBJ2-1	.	TGTGCCAGCAGCTTGACTTCTTCCTACAATGAGCAGTTCTTC	CASSLTSSYNEQFF